This record looks at one TCR beta chain sequence and its context. The antigen is not known. The sample comes from a study of shared clonotypes between healthy human individuals. Participating donors were healthy, HIV-negative adults free of recent acute infections or vaccinations. For genomic DNA, unsorted samples relied on tens of millions of PBMCs. Whole-study findings and limits: Represented genetic and exposure-history diversity was restricted by having few donors.

Some clones are missing from TCRdb's copy, which holds only in-frame ones; the method was immunoSEQ multiplex PCR. The sample shows roughly 500,000 clones, roughly 80% of them seen only once. Germline lookup yields CDR1 MNHEY and CDR2 SMNVEV (reference sequence). Unmatched junction bases numbered 10, after V lost 6 bases and J lost 0 bases. The CDR3 has 16 amino acids. The chain carries TRBV27 and TRBJ1-1; 7 bases line up with TRBD1. Sequencing was performed on PBMCs. This receptor was identified in a woman in her thirties or forties in good health. Some clones in this sample may be carry-over from other donors' samples. Here the CDR3 DNA reads TGTGCCAGCAGGCCCGGGTCGGGACAGTTGAACACTGAAGCTTTCTTT. It translates to CASRPGSGQLNTEAFF.